This T cell receptor beta chain was recorded in a study of beta chain features in type 1 diabetes. Across the study: There was similarity between patients and healthy donors in age, gender and cell yields.

V was clipped by 5 bases and J by 5 bases, with 10 bases between them. The CDR3 loop spans 13 amino acids. The V gene's germline CDR1 is MDHEN and CDR2 SYDVKM. Via CD45RO/CCR7/CD25/CD127/CD95/CD27, cells of the CD4+ naive, central memory, regulatory and stem cell-like memory subsets were sorted. This clone has at least ten counts. What was sequenced were expressed TCRB transcripts, since all of the isolated RNA had been reverse transcribed. Using immunoSEQ multiplex PCR, the repertoire was profiled, and TCRdb retains in-frame clones only, with some absent. Of approximately 150,000 clones in the sample, around 9.3% were seen once.

This clonotype originated in a man between 18 and 29 years old in good health. The chain joins TRBV28 to TRBJ2-1, with D possibly TRBD2 on 6 matching bases. What was sequenced was naive CD4+ T cells from blood. CDR3 nucleotides: TGTGCCAGCAGTGGGGGGTCTAACAATGAGCAGTTCTTC. Translating it yields CASSGGSNNEQFF.